Described below is a single T cell receptor beta chain sequence and its context. Libraries were prepared by immunoSEQ multiplex PCR; TCRdb keeps only in-frame clonotypes and omits some of them. The profile shows about 140,000 clones, more than 80% of them singletons. This sample is part of a study of blood T cell repertoires in COVID-19. CDR3 size: 15 residues. The V segment lost 4 bases and the J segment 6 bases; nucleotides outside the gene matches: 5. CDR1 and CDR2 (germline): SGHRS, YFSETQ. The rearrangement joins TRBV5-1 to TRBJ2-2, with TRBD2 matching over 11 bases. This receptor was taken from a human donor in a cohort sampled during active COVID-19. What was sequenced was peripheral blood. CDR3 loop: CASSPVSGGAGELFF. CDR3 in DNA: TGCGCCAGCAGCCCGGTTAGCGGGGGGGCCGGGGAGCTGTTTTTT.